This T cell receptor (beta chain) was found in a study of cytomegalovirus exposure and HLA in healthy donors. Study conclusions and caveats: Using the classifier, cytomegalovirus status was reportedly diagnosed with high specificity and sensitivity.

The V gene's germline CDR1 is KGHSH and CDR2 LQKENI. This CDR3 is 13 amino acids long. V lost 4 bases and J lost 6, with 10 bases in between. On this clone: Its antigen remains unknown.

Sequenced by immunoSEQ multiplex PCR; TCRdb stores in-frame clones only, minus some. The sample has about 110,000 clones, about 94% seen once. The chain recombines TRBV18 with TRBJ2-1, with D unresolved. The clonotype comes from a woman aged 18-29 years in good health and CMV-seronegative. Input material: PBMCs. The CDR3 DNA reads TGTGCCAGCTCACTCCACTCGCTCAATGAGCAGTTCTTC. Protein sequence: CASSLHSLNEQFF.